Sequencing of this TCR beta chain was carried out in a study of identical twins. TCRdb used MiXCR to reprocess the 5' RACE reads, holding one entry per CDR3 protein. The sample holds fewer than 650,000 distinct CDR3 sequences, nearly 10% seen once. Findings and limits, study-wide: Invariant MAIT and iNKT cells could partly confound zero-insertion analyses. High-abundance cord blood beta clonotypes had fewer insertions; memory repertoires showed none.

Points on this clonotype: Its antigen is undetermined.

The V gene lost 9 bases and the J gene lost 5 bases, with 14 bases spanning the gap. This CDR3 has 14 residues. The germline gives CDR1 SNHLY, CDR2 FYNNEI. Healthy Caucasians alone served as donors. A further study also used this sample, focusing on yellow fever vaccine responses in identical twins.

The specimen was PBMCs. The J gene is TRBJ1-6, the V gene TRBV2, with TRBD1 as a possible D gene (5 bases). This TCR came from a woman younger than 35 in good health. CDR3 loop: CARRSTGDNSPLHF. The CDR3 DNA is TGTGCCAGAAGGAGTACAGGAGATAATTCACCCCTCCACTTT.